This TCR beta chain was observed in a study of cytomegalovirus exposure and HLA in healthy donors. Amplification used 60 Vbeta primers and 13 Jbeta primers. Method: immunoSEQ multiplex PCR; TCRdb's copy keeps in-frame clones and lacks some. This sample has some 110,000 clones, with more than 65% found just once. Worth noting for this clone: Antigen: not known.

General study findings and limits: The study put under 200 TCR beta chains on its list as cytomegalovirus-associated. A missense variant in DCLRE1C was later tied to TCR beta V- and J-gene trimming. An assumption of roughly uniform sequencing depth across donors underlay the presence/absence analyses.

Germline values: CDR1 LGHNA, CDR2 YNFKEQ. The CDR3 is 15 residues long. V was clipped by 4 bases and J by 12 bases; unmatched bases: 14. Sequencing used PBMCs. This chain joins TRBV4-2 and TRBJ1-4; 7 bases are shared with TRBD1. The receptor comes from a boy between 10 and 17 years old in good health and CMV-seronegative. Here the CDR3 DNA reads TGTGCCAGCAGCCTGGGGACAGCGGGTCGAAAGGAACTGTTTTTT. This sequence encodes CASSLGTAGRKELFF.